This record looks at one T cell receptor (beta chain) sequence and its context. Its antigen is currently unknown. This record belongs to a study of shared clonotypes between healthy human individuals. Across the study: Donors had three CD4 naive, three CD4 memory, two CD8 naive and one CD8 memory plate apiece. Study conclusions and caveats: Non-shared clonotypes displayed generation probabilities falling below those of clonotypes present in all four donors.

Original analysis: With immunoSEQ giving junction-only sequences and no quality scores, filtering differed. Sequencing was performed with immunoSEQ multiplex PCR; in TCRdb, only in-frame clones are kept and a portion is missing. V and J calls and clone size follow that table, whereas D and trimming were derived from the DNA. The repertoire has about 2.1 million clones, around 93% of them found once; the top ten carry over 1.5%. CD45RO-negative CD8 cells positively selected for CCR7 made up the naive population, which excluded terminally differentiated effector memory CD45RA+ cells. This CDR3 has 15 residues. V shed 5 bases and J shed 0 bases, with 14 bases lying between them. In germline, CDR1 is MNHNS, CDR2 SASEGT.

The chain joins TRBV6-1 to TRBJ2-7; D is possibly TRBD1 or TRBD2 (5 bases each). Sequenced: naive CD8+ T cells from PBMCs. The receptor was derived from a man between 18 and 35 years old in good health. Some clones in this sample may be carry-over from other donors' samples. This CDR3 is CASSLGTYSSYEQYF. The CDR3 DNA sequence: TGTGCCAGCAGTCTTGGGACCTATAGCTCCTACGAGCAGTACTTC.